This T cell receptor (beta chain) was captured in a study of PD-1 blockade in classical Hodgkin lymphoma. Notes on the study in general: Significantly greater TCR diversity emerged by C4D1 in CD4+ cells but not CD8+ cells.

Brentuximab vedotin exposure varied, and every patient relapsed after autologous stem cell transplantation. Best responses were complete response, partial response or progressive disease. V dropped 2 bases and J dropped 7 bases, with 9 bases sitting between them. CDR3 length: 13 amino acids. Looked up from germline, CDR1 is SGHTA and CDR2 is FQGNSA. On this clone itself: Antigen: not known.

Clones were sequenced by immunoSEQ multiplex PCR, and TCRdb holds only the in-frame ones, with some missing. The sample records 31,000 or so clones, 60% to 80% being singletons. The sequencing here drew on peripheral blood mononuclear cells (PBMCs), taken before the second cycle of nivolumab. This TCR was recovered from a human donor with classical Hodgkin lymphoma. V and J are TRBV7-2 and TRBJ2-1; no clear D gene. CDR3: CASSLLRVNEQFF. CDR3 sequence (DNA): TGTGCCAGCAGCTTACTCCGGGTAAATGAGCAGTTCTTC.